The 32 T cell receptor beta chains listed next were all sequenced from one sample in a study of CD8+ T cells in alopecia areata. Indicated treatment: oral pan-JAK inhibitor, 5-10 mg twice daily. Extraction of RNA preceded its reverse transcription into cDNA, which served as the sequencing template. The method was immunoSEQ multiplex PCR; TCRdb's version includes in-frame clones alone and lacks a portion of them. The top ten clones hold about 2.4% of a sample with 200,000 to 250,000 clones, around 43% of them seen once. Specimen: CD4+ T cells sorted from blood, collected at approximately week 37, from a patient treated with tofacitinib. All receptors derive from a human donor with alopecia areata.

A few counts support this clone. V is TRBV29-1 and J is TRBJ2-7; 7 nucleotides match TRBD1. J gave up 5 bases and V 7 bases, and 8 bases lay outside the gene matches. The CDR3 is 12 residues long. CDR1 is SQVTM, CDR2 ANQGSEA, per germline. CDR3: CSADRDGDEQYF. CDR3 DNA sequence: TGCAGCGCCGACAGGGATGGCGACGAGCAGTACTTC.

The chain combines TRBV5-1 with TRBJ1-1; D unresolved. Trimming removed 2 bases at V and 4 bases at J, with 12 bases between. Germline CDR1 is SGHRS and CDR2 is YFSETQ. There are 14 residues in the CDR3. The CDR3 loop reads CASSLRLSGTEAFF. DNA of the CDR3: TGCGCCAGCAGCTTAAGGCTGTCCGGCACTGAAGCTTTCTTT.

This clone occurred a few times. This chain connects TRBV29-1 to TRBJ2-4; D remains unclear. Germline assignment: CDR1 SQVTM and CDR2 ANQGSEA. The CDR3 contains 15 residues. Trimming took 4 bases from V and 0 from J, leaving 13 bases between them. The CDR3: CSVATKSLAKNIQYF. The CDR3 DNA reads TGCAGCGTTGCGACCAAGTCTCTAGCCAAAAACATTCAGTACTTC.

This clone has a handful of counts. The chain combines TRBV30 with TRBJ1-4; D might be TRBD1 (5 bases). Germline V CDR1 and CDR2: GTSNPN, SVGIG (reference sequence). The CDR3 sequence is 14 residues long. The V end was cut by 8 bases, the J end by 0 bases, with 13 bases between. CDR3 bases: TGTGCCCAAGGGGTCCAGACAACTAATGAAAAACTGTTTTTT. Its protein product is CAQGVQTTNEKLFF.

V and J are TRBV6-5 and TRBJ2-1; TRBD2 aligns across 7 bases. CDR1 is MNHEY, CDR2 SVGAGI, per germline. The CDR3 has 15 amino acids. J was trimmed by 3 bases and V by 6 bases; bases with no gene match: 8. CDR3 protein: CASRPLREFYNEQFF. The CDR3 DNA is TGTGCCAGCAGACCCTTGCGGGAGTTCTACAATGAGCAGTTCTTC.

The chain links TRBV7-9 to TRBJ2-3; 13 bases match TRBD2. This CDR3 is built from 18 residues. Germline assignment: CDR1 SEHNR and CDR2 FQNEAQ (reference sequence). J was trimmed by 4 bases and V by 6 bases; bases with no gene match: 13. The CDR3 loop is CASRRLAGLAGAPDTQYF. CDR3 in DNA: TGTGCCAGCAGGCGGTTGGCCGGACTAGCGGGAGCCCCAGATACGCAGTATTTT.

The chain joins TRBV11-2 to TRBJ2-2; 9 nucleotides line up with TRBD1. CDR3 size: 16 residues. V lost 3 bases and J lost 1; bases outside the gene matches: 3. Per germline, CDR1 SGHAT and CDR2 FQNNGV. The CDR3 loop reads CASSFLDRGNTGELFF. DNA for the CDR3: TGTGCCAGCAGCTTTCTGGACAGGGGGAACACCGGGGAGCTGTTTTTT.

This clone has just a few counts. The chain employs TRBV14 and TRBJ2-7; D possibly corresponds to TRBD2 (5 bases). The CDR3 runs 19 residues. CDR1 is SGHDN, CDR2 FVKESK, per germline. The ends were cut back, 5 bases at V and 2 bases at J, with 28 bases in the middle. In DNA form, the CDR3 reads TGTGCCAGCAGCTACCGACTAACCGCCCCTACAGCTTACCCCTACGAGCAGTACTTC. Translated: CASSYRLTAPTAYPYEQYF.

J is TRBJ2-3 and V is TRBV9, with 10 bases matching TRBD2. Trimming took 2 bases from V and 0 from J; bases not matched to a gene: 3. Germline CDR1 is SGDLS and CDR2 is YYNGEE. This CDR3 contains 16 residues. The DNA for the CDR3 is TGTGCCAGCAGCGTTTTAGCGGGAGGTAGCACAGATACGCAGTATTTT. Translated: CASSVLAGGSTDTQYF. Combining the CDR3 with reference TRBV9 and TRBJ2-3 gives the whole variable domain DSGVTQTPKHLITATGQRVTLRCSPRSGDLSVYWYQQSLDQGLQFLIQYYNGEERAKGNILERFSAQQFPDLHSELNLSSLELGDSALYFCASSVLAGGSTDTQYFGPGTRLTVL.

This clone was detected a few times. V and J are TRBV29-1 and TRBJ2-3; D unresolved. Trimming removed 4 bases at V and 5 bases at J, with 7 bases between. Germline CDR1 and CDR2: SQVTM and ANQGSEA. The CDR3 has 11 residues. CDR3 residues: CSVARGDTQYF. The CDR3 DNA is TGCAGCGTTGCAAGAGGAGATACGCAGTATTTT.

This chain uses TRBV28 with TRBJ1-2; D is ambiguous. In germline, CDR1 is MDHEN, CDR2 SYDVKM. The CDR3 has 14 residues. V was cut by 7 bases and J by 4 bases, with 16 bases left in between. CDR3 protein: CASTKGRGFYGYTF. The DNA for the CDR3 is TGTGCCAGCACCAAAGGACGGGGATTCTATGGCTACACCTTC.

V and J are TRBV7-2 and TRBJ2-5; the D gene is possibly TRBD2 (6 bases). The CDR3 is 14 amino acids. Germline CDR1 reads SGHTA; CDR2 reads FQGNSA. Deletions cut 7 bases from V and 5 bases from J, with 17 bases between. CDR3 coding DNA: TGTGCCAGCACCCCTCGGCGGGATCGGGAGACCCAGTACTTC. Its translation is CASTPRRDRETQYF.

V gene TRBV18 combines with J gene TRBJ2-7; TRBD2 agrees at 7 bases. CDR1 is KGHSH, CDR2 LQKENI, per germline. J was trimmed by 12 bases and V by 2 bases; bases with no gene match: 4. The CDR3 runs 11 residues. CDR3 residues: CASSPGLVPYF. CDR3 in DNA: TGTGCCAGCTCACCAGGACTAGTTCCGTACTTC.

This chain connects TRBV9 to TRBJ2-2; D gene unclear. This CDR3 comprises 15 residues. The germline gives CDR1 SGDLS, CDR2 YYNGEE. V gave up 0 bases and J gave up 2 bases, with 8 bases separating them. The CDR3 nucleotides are TGTGCCAGCAGCGTAGTAGGGCGAAACACCGGGGAGCTGTTTTTT. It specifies CASSVVGRNTGELFF.

As DNA, the CDR3 is TGTGCCAGCAGCTTAGAATTCTATGTGACTCGACAGAGCACAGATACGCAGTATTTT. This encodes CASSLEFYVTRQSTDTQYF. The chain has TRBV7-9 and TRBJ2-3; a weak D match, TRBD1 (5 bases). The CDR3 has 19 amino acids. With 1 base removed from V and 0 bases from J, the gap between germline ends came to 20 bases. From germline, CDR1 is SEHNR and CDR2 FQNEAQ (reference sequence).

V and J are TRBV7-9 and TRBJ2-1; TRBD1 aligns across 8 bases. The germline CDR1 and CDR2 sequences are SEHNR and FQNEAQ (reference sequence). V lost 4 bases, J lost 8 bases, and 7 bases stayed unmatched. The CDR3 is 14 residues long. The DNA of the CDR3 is TGTGCCAGCAGCTCCGGGACAGGTGGATATGAGCAGTTCTTC. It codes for CASSSGTGGYEQFF. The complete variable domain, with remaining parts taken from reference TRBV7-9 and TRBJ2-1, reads DTGVSQNPRHKITKRGQNVTFRCDPISEHNRLYWYRQTLGQGPEFLTYFQNEAQLEKSRLLSDRFSAERPKGSFSTLEIQRTEQGDSAMYLCASSSGTGGYEQFFGPGTRLTVL.

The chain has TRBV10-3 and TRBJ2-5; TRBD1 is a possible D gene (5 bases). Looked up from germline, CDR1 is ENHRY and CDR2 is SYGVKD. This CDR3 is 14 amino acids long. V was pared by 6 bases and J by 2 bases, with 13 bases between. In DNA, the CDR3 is TGTGCCATCAGGGCGACAGCCGATCAAGAGACCCAGTACTTC. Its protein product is CAIRATADQETQYF.

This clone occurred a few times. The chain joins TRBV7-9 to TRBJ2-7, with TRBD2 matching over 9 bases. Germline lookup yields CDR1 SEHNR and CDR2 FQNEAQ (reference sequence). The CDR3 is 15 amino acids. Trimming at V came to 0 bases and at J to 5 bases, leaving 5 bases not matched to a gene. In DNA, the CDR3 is TGTGCCAGCAGCTTAGCGACCGGGACTAGCAACGAGCAGTACTTC. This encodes CASSLATGTSNEQYF. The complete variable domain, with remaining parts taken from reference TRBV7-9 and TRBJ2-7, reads DTGVSQNPRHKITKRGQNVTFRCDPISEHNRLYWYRQTLGQGPEFLTYFQNEAQLEKSRLLSDRFSAERPKGSFSTLEIQRTEQGDSAMYLCASSLATGTSNEQYFGPGTRLTVT.

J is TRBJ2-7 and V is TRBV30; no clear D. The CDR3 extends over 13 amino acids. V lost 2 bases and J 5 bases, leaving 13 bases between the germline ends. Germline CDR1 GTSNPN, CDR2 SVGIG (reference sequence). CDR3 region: CAWSFWGRDEQYF. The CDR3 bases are TGTGCCTGGAGTTTTTGGGGTCGGGACGAGCAGTACTTC.

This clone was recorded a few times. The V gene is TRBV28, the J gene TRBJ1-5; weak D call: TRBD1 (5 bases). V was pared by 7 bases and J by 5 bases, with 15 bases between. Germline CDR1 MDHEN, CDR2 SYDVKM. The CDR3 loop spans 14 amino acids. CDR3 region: CASTLGGSHQPQHF. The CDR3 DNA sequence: TGTGCCAGCACCCTCGGGGGGTCGCATCAGCCCCAGCATTTT.

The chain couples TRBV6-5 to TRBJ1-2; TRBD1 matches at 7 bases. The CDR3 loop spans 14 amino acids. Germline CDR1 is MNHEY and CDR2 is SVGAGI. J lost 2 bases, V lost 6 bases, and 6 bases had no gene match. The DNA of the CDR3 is TGTGCCAGCAGCCAGGACAGGAGGAACTATGGCTACACCTTC. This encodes CASSQDRRNYGYTF.

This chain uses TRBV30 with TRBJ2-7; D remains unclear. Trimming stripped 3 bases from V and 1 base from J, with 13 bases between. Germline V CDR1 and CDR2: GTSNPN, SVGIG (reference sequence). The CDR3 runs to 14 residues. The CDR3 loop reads CAWRGAVFSYEQYF. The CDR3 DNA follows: TGTGCCTGGAGAGGCGCGGTCTTTTCCTACGAGCAGTACTTC. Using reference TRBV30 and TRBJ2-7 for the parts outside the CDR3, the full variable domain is SQTIHQWPATLVQPVGSPLSLECTVEGTSNPNLYWYRQAAGRGLQLLFYSVGIGQISSEVPQNLSASRPQDRQFILSSKKLLLSDSGFYLCAWRGAVFSYEQYFGPGTRLTVT.

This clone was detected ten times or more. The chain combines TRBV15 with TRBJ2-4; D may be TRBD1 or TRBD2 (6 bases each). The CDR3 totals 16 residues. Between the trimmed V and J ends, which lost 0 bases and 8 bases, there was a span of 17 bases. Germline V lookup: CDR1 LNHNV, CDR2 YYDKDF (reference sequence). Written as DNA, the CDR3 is TGTGCCACCAGCAGAGATATCGGGGGCTCTCTAGACATTCAGTACTTC. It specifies CATSRDIGGSLDIQYF.

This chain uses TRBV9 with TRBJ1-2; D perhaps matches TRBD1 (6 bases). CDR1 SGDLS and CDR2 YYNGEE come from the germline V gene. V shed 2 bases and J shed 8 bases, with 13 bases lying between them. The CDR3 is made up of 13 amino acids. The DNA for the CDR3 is TGTGCCAGCAGCGTCCTCCCAGGGGACGGCTACACCTTC. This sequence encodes CASSVLPGDGYTF.

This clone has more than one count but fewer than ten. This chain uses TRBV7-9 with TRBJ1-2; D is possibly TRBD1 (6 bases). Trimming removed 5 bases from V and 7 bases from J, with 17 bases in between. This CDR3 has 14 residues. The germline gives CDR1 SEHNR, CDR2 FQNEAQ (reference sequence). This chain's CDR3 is CASSLLQGFSGYTF. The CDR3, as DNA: TGTGCCAGCAGCCTACTACAGGGTTTCTCTGGCTACACCTTC.

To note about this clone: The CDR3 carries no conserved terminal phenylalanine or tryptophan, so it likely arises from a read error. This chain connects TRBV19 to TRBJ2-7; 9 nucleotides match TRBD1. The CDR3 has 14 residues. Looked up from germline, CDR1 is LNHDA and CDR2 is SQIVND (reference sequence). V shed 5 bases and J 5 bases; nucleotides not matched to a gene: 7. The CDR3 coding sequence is TGTGCCAGTAGTGCGGACAGGGGAACCCACGAGCAGTACCTC. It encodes CASSADRGTHEQYL.

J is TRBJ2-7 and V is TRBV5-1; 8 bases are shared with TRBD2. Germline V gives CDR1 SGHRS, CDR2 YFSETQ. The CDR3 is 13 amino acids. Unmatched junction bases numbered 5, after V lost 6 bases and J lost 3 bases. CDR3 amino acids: CASTGAGGYEQYF. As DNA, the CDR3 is TGCGCCAGCACGGGGGCGGGAGGCTACGAGCAGTACTTC.

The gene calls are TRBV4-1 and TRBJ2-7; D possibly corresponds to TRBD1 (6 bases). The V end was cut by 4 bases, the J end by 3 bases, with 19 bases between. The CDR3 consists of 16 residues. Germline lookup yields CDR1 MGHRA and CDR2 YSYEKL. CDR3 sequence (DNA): TGCGCCAGCAGCCCGCGCGTGGCAGGGGATAACTACGAGCAGTACTTC. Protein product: CASSPRVAGDNYEQYF.

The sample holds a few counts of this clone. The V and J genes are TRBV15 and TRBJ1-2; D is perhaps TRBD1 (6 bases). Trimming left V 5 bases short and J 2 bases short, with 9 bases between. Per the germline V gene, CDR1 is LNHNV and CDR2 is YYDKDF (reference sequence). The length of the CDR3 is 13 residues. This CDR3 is CATSPDRNYGYTF. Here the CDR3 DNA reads TGTGCCACCAGCCCGGACAGAAACTATGGCTACACCTTC.

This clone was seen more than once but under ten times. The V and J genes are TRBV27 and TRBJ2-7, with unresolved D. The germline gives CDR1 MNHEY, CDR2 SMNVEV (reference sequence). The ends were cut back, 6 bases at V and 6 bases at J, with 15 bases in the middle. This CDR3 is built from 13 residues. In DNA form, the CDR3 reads TGTGCCAGCAGCCGCCGTGAGCAGAGCGAGCAGTACTTC. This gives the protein CASSRREQSEQYF.

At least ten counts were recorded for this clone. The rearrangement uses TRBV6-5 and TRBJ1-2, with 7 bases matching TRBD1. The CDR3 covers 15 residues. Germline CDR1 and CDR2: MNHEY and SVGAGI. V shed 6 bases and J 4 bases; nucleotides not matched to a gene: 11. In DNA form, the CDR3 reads TGTGCCAGCAGCTTAACTCCGCGGGACAGCTATGGCTACACCTTC. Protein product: CASSLTPRDSYGYTF.

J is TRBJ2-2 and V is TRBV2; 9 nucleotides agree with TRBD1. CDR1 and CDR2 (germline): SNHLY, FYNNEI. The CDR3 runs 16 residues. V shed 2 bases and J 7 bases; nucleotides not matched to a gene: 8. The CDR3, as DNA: TGTGCCAGCAGTGAAAGGAGACAGGGGGTTCACGGGGAGCTGTTTTTT. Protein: CASSERRQGVHGELFF. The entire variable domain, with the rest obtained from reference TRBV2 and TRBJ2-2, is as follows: EPEVTQTPSHQVTQMGQEVILRCVPISNHLYFYWYRQILGQKVEFLVSFYNNEISEKSEIFDDQFSVERPDGSNFTLKIRSTKLEDSAMYFCASSERRQGVHGELFFGEGSRLTVL.